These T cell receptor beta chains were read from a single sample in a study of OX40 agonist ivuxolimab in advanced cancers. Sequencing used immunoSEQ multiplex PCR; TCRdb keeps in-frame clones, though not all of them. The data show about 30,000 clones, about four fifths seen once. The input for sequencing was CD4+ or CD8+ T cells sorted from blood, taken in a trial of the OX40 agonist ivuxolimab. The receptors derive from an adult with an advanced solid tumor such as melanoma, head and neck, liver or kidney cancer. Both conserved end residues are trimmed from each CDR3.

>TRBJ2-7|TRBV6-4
ASSGLAASYEQY
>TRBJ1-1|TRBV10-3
AISEFEENTEAF
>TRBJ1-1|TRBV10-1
ATPEGGAGDAEAF
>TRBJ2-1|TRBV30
AWSVRTRGRAGNEQF
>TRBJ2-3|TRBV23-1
ASSQTGTGTTDTQY
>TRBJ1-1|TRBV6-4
ASSDGSEGTEAF
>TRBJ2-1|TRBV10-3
AISERQGGIVNEQF
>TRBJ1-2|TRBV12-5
ASGLAGVHGYT
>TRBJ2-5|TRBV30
AWSVLSAIGETQY
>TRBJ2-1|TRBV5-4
ASSLAGRGGDRLEQF
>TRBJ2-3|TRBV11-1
ASSPLQGHLRDTQY
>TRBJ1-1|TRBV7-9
ASSQRGNTEAF
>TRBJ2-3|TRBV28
ASIRGREGLADTQY
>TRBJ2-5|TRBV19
ASSTLQGAGRVETQY
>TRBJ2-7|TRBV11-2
ASSWRRGYEQY
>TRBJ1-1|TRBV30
AWSVNWRVNTEAF
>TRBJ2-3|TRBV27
ASSHPTGEITDTQY
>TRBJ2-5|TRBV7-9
ASSLRGQGWD
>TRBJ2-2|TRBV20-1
SAKYVGELF
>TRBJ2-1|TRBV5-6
ASSLKPLAGSGNEQF
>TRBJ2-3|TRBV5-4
ASSLSLDRVTADTQY
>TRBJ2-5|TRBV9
ASSVGSLDRAQY
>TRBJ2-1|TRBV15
ATSRAGVGYNEQF
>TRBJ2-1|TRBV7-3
ASSFGGWDEQF
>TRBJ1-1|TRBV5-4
ASSFPPTGPNTEAF
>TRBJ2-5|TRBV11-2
ASSISGGRETQY
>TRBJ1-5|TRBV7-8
ASSHGGRNQPQH
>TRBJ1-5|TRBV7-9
ASSARQAGPQH
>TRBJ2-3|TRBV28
ASSPLKRGSTDTQY
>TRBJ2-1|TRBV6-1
ASSAPRASYNEQF
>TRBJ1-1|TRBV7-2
ASSSLYTEAF
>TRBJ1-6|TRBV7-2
ASSLVGQGLSSYNSPLH
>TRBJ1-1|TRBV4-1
ASNRDRENTEAF
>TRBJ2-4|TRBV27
ASSLDRILAKNIQY
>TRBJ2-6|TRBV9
ASGRAPGANVLT
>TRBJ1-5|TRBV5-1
ASSWDGPYSNQPQH
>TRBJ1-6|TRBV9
ASSVGEGGAAGSPLH
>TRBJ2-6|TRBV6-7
ASSIVMHLQSRANVLT
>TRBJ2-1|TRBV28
ASSLSRYNEQF
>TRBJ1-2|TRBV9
ASRGSYGYT
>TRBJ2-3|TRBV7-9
ASRTGAATDTQY
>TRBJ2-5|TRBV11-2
ASSWERMQETQY
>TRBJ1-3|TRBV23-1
ASSRKTGGNSGNTIY
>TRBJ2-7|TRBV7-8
ASSLAWRESPYEQY
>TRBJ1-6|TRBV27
ASSLFGLNSPLH
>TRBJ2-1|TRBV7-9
ASSRLVEQF
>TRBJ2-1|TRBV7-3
ASSPGYNEQF
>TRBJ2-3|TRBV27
ASSWTTSSTDTQY